The next 9 T cell receptor beta chains were all read from a single sample in a study of Ad26.COV2.S vaccination and SARS-CoV-2 variants. Profiling relied on immunoSEQ multiplex PCR, and the TCRdb table lists in-frame clones only, not all of them. The data contain hundreds of thousands of clones, roughly 89% of them seen just once; the ten biggest clones take up approximately 2.5%. Treatment denoted: roughly 20 received Ad26.COV2.S at low or high dose, single or two shots; a few received placebo; per-sample allocation not given. Vaccine and placebo recipients were sampled on day 63 after the first injection. This material consisted of peripheral blood, taken in a trial of Ad26.COV2.S vaccine versus placebo. These receptors came from a person aged 18 to 65 who received the Ad26.COV2.S COVID-19 vaccine or a placebo.

The chain links TRBV2 to TRBJ2-7; D is unclear. V lost 3 bases to trimming and J lost 0 bases, with 12 bases between them. CDR3 length: 15 amino acids. Germline lookup yields CDR1 SNHLY and CDR2 FYNNEI. The CDR3 reads CASSDRQESSYEQYF. The CDR3 region has the DNA TGTGCCAGCAGTGATCGGCAGGAAAGCTCCTACGAGCAGTACTTC. The full variable domain, its missing parts supplied by reference TRBV2 and TRBJ2-7, is EPEVTQTPSHQVTQMGQEVILRCVPISNHLYFYWYRQILGQKVEFLVSFYNNEISEKSEIFDDQFSVERPDGSNFTLKIRSTKLEDSAMYFCASSDRQESSYEQYFGPGTRLTVT.

This clone is a singleton in its sample. Other DNA sequences in the sample encode the same CDR3. In DNA form, the CDR3 reads TGCAGTGCTAGGAGAAACACTGAAGCTTTCTTT. Translating gives CSARRNTEAFF. The chain couples TRBV20-1 to TRBJ1-1; no definite D call. CDR1 is DFQATT, CDR2 SNEGSKA, per germline (reference sequence). The germline V and J ends were trimmed by 3 bases and 2 bases, with 4 bases remaining between them. The CDR3 has 11 amino acids.

The V and J genes are TRBV19 and TRBJ1-4, with D possibly matching TRBD1 (5 bases). CDR1 and CDR2 from the germline V gene are LNHDA and SQIVND (reference sequence). Trimming pared 7 bases from V and 7 bases from J, leaving 13 bases between. The CDR3 spans 13 residues. CDR3 amino acids: CASTKGWGEKLFF. CDR3 coding DNA: TGTGCCAGTACGAAGGGGTGGGGTGAAAAACTGTTTTTT.

The sample holds one count of this clone. The rearrangement links TRBV7-9 to TRBJ1-4, with D tentatively TRBD1 (5 bases). This CDR3 region has 15 residues. Trimming pared 2 bases from V and 4 bases from J, leaving 11 bases between. Germline V gene data show CDR1 as SEHNR and CDR2 as FQNEAQ (reference sequence). CDR3 protein: CASSLSNRNNEKLFF. DNA for the CDR3: TGTGCCAGCAGCTTATCGAACAGGAATAATGAAAAACTGTTTTTT. The whole variable domain, filled in from reference TRBV7-9 and TRBJ1-4, reads DTGVSQNPRHKITKRGQNVTFRCDPISEHNRLYWYRQTLGQGPEFLTYFQNEAQLEKSRLLSDRFSAERPKGSFSTLEIQRTEQGDSAMYLCASSLSNRNNEKLFFGSGTQLSVL.

This clone was observed a single time. V and J are TRBV30 and TRBJ2-5; D is perhaps TRBD2 (6 bases). V was trimmed by 4 bases and J by 5 bases, leaving 11 bases between them. This CDR3 is built from 12 residues. The V gene's germline CDR1 is GTSNPN and CDR2 SVGIG (reference sequence). The chain's CDR3 is CAWNWGRETQYF. CDR3 nucleotide sequence: TGTGCCTGGAATTGGGGGAGGGAGACCCAGTACTTC. The entire variable domain, with the rest obtained from reference TRBV30 and TRBJ2-5, is as follows: SQTIHQWPATLVQPVGSPLSLECTVEGTSNPNLYWYRQAAGRGLQLLFYSVGIGQISSEVPQNLSASRPQDRQFILSSKKLLLSDSGFYLCAWNWGRETQYFGPGTRLLVL.

This clone was observed a single time. The chain couples TRBV7-3 to TRBJ2-3; 10 bases are shared with TRBD2. CDR3 length equals 14 residues. V lost 8 bases and J lost 0; bases outside the gene matches: 2. The V gene's germline CDR1 is SGHTA and CDR2 FQGTGA. The CDR3 sequence is CASRTSGSTDTQYF. The CDR3, as DNA: TGTGCCAGCCGGACTAGCGGTAGCACAGATACGCAGTATTTT.

The genes are TRBV11-2 and TRBJ2-5; unclear D gene. The V gene's germline CDR1 is SGHAT and CDR2 FQNNGV. The CDR3 contains 14 residues. V was clipped by 5 bases and J by 5 bases, with 15 bases between them. The CDR3 is CASSLIGPRETQYF. CDR3 nucleotides: TGTGCCAGCAGCCTAATAGGGCCAAGGGAGACCCAGTACTTC.

The chain couples TRBV19 to TRBJ1-2, with D perhaps matching TRBD1 (5 bases). Per the germline V gene, CDR1 is LNHDA and CDR2 is SQIVND (reference sequence). This CDR3 contains 12 residues. V was clipped by 7 bases and J by 6 bases, with 12 bases between them. This chain's CDR3 is CASTPRGDGYTF. CDR3 coding DNA: TGTGCCAGTACCCCCCGGGGGGATGGCTACACCTTC.

The chain is built from TRBV24-1 and TRBJ2-3, with TRBD1 matching 8 bases. The CDR3 runs to 16 residues. Germline loops: CDR1 KGHDR, CDR2 SFDVKD. The J segment lost 2 bases and the V segment lost 1 base, leaving 4 bases of the junction unmatched. The CDR3 DNA follows: TGTGCCACCAGTGATTTTAACAGGGGGTCCACAGATACGCAGTATTTT. This encodes CATSDFNRGSTDTQYF.